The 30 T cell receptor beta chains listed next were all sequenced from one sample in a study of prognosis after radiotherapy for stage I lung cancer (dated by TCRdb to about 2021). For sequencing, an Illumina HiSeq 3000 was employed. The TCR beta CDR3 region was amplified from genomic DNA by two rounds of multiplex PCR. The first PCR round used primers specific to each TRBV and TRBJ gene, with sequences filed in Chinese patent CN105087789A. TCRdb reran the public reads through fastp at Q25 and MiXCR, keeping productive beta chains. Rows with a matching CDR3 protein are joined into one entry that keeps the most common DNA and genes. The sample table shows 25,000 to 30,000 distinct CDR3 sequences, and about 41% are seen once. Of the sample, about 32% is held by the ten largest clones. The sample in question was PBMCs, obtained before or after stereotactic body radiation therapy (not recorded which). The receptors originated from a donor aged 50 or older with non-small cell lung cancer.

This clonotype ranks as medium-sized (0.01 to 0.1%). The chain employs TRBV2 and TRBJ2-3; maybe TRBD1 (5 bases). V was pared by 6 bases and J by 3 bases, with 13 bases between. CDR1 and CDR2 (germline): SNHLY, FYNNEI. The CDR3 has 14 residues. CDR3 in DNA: TGTGCCAGCAGGACAGCCCAGGGTACAGATACGCAGTATTTT. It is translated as CASRTAQGTDTQYF.

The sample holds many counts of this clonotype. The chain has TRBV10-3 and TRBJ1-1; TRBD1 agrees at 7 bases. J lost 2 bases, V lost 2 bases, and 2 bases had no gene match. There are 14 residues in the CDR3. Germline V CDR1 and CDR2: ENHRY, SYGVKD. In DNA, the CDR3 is TGTGCCATCAGTGAGGGGGACAGTAACACTGAAGCTTTCTTT. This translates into CAISEGDSNTEAFF.

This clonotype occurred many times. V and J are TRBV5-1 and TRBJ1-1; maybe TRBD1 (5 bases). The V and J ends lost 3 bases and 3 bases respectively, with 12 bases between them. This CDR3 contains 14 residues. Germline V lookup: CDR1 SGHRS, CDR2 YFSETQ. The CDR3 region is CASSWEGRDTEAFF. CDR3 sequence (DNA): TGCGCCAGCAGCTGGGAGGGACGGGACACTGAAGCTTTCTTT.

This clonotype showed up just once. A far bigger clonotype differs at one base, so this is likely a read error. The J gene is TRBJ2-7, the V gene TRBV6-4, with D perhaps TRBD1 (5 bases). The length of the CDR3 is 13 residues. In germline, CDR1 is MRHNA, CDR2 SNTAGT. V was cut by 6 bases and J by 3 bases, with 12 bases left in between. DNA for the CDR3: TGTGCCAGCAGACAGACAGTGCACTACGAGCAGTACTTC. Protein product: CASRQTVHYEQYF.

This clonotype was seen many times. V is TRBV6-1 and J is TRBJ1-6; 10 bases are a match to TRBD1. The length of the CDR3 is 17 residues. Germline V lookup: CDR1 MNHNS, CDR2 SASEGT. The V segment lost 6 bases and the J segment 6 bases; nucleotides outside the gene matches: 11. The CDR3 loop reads CASSVSRQGARNSPLHF. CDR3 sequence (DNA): TGTGCCAGCAGCGTGAGCAGACAGGGGGCACGTAATTCACCCCTCCACTTT.

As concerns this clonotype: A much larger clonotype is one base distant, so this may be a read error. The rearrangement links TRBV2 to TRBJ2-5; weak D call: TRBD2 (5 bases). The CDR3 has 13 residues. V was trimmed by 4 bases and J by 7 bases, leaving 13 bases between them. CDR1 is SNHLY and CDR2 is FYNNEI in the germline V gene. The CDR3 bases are TGTGCCAGCAGTGCCGCCGGGAATGGGACCCAGTACTTC. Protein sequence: CASSAAGNGTQYF.

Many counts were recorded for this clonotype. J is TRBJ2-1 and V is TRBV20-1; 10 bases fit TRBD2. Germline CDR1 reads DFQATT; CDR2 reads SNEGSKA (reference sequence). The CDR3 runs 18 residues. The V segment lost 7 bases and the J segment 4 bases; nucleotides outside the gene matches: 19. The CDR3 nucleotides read TGCAGTGTTCTCAGGGGGAGCGGGAGGGCCCAAGCTTACAATGAGCAGTTCTTC. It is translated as CSVLRGSGRAQAYNEQFF.

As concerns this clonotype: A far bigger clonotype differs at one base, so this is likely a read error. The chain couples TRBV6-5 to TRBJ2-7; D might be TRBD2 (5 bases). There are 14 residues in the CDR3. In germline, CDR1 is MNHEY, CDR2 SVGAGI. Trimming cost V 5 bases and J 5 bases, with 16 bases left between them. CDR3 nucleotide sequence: TGTGCCAGCAGTGGTGGGAGAGGGCGAGACGAGCAGTACTTC. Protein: CASSGGRGRDEQYF.

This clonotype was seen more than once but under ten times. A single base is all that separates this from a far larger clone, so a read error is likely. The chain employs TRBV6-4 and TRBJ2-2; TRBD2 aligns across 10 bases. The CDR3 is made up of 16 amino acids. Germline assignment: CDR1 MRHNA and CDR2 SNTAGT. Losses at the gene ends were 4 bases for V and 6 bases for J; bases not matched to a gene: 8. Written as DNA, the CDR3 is TGTGCCAGCAGTGGGGATCTAGCGGGAGTGTCCGGGGAGCTGTTTTTT. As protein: CASSGDLAGVSGELFF.

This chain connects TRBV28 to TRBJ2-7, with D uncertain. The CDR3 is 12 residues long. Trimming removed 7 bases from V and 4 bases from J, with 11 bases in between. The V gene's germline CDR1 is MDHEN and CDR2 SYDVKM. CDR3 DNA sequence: TGTGCCAGCACCTCTAGTCAGTACGAGCAGTACTTC. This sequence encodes CASTSSQYEQYF.

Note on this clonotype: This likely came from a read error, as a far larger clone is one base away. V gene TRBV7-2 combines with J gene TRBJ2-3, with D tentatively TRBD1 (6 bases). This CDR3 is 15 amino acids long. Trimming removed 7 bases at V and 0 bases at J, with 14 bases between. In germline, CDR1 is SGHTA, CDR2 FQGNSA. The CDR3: CASISKDRSTDTQYF. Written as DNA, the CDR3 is TGTGCCAGCATCTCAAAGGACAGAAGCACAGATACGCAGTATTTT.

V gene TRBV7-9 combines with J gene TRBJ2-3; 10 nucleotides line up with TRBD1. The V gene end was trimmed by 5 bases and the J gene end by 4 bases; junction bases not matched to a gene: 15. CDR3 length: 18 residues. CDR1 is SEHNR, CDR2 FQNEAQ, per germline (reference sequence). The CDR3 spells CASSTGQGTGALADTQYF. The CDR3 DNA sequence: TGTGCCAGCAGCACCGGTCAGGGGACAGGGGCGTTGGCAGATACGCAGTATTTT. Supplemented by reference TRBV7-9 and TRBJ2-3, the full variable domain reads DTGVSQNPRHKITKRGQNVTFRCDPISEHNRLYWYRQTLGQGPEFLTYFQNEAQLEKSRLLSDRFSAERPKGSFSTLEIQRTEQGDSAMYLCASSTGQGTGALADTQYFGPGTRLTVL.

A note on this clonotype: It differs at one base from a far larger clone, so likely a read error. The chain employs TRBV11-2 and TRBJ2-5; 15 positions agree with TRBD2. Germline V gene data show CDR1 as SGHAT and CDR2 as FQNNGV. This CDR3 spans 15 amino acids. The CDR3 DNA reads TGTGCCAGCAGATTGGGGACTAGCGGGAGGAGGGCCACATTCTTC. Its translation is CASRLGTSGRRATFF.

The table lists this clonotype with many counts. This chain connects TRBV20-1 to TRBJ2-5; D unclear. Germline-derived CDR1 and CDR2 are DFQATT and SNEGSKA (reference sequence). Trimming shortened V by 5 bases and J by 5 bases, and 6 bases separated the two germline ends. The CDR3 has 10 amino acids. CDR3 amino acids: CSAFWETQYF. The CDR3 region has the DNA TGCAGTGCTTTCTGGGAGACCCAGTACTTC.

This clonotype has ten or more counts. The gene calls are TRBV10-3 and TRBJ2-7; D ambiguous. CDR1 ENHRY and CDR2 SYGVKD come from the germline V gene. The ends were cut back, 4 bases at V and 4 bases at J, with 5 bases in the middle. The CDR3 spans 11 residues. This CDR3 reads CAISARYEQYF. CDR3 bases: TGTGCCATCAGTGCCAGGTACGAGCAGTACTTC.

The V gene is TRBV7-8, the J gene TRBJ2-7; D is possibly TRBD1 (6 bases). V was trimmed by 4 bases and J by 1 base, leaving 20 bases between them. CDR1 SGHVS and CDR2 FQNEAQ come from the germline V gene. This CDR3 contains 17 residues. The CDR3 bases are TGTGCCAGCAGCTCAGTCAGTAGGGGGACGCCTTCCTACGAGCAGTACTTC. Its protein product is CASSSVSRGTPSYEQYF.

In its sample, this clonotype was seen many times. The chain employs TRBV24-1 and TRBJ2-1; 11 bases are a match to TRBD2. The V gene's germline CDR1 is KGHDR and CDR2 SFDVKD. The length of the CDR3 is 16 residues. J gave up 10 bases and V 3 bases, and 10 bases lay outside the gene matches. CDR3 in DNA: TGTGCCACCAGTGATCCCCGGAATATAGCGGGGGGGGAGCAGTTCTTC. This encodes CATSDPRNIAGGEQFF.

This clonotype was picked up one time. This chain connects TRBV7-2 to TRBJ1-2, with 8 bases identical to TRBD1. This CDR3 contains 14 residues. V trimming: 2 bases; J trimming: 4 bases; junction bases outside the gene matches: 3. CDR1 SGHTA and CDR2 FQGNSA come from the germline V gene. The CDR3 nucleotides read TGTGCCAGCAGCTTAAACAGGGGGAGCTATGGCTACACCTTC. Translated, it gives CASSLNRGSYGYTF.

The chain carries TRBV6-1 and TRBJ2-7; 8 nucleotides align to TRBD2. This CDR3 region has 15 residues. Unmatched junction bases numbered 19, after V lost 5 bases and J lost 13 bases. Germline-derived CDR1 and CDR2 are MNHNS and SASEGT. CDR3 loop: CASSNREGFSYDHYF. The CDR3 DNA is TGTGCCAGCAGTAACCGGGAGGGATTTTCCTACGATCATTACTTC.

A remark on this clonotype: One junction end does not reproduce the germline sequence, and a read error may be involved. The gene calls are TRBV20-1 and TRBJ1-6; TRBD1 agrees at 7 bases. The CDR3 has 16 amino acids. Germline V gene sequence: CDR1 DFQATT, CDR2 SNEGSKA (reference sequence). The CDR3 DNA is TGCAGTGCCAGGGACAGTTCGAGCTCCTATAATTCACCCCTCAAATTT. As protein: CSARDSSSSYNSPLKF.

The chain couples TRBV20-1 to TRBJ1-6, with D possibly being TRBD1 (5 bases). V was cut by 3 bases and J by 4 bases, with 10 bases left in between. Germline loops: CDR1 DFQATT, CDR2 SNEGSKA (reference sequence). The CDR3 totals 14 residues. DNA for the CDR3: TGCAGTGCTAGGATTGACAGTTATAATTCACCCCTCCACTTT. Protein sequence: CSARIDSYNSPLHF.

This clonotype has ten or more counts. The CDR3 nucleotides are TGTGCCAGCAGCTGGGACAGGGGTAATTTCGATACGCAGTATTTT. Translated: CASSWDRGNFDTQYF. This chain links TRBV5-5 with TRBJ2-3; 10 bases align to TRBD1. V gave up 3 bases and J gave up 6 bases; unmatched junction bases: 7. Germline loops: CDR1 SGHKS, CDR2 YYEKEE (reference sequence). The CDR3 covers 15 residues.

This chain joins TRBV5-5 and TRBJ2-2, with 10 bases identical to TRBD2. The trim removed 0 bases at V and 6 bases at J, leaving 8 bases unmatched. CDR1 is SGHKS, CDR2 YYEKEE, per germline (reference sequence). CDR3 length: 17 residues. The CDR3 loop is CASSLAPSGSGSGELFF. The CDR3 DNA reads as TGTGCCAGCAGCTTGGCCCCTAGCGGGAGTGGGTCCGGGGAGCTGTTTTTT.

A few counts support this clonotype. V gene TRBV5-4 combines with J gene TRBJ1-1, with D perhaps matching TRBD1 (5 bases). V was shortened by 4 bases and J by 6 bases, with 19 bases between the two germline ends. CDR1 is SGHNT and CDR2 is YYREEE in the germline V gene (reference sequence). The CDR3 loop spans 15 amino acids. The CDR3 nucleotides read TGTGCCAGCAGCGGCGGGGACGGGGGTCTTTCTGAAGCTTTCTTT. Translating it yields CASSGGDGGLSEAFF.

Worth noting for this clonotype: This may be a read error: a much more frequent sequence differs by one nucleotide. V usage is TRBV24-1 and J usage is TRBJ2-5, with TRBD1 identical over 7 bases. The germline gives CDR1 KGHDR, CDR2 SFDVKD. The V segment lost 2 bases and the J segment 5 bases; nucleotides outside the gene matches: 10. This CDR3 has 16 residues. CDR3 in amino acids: CATSDSSEGASETQYF. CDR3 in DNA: TGTGCCACCAGTGATTCTTCCGAGGGGGCCTCGGAGACCCAGTACTTC.

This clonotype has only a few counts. This chain's CDR3 is CASSYVGAEQYF. CDR3 nucleotide sequence: TGTGCCAGCAGTTACGTGGGGGCCGAGCAGTACTTC. The chain is built from TRBV6-2 or TRBV6-3 and TRBJ2-7, with D possibly being TRBD1 (6 bases). The V gene's germline CDR1 is MNHEY and CDR2 SVGEGT. The germline V and J ends were trimmed by 2 bases and 6 bases, with 8 bases remaining between them. This CDR3 comprises 12 residues.

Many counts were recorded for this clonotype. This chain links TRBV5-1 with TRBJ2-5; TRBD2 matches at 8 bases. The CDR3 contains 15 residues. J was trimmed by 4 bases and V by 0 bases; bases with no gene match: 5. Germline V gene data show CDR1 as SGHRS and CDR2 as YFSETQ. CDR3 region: CASSLVAGGGETQYF. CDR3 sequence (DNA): TGCGCCAGCAGCTTGGTTGCGGGGGGTGGAGAGACCCAGTACTTC.

The CDR3 sequence is CSARDGGRAREQYF. CDR3 sequence (DNA): TGCAGTGCTAGAGATGGCGGGAGGGCCCGCGAGCAGTACTTC. The genes are TRBV20-1 and TRBJ2-7; 9 bases are shared with TRBD2. Trimming took 0 bases from V and 6 from J; bases not matched to a gene: 6. The CDR3 is made up of 14 amino acids. Germline V gene sequence: CDR1 DFQATT, CDR2 SNEGSKA (reference sequence).

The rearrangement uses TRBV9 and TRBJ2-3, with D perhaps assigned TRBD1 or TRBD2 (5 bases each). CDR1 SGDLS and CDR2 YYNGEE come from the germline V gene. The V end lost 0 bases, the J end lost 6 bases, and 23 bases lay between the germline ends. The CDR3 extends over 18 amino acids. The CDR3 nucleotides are TGTGCCAGCAGCGTAGGAGGGGTGCGGACCCGCCCCACGGATACGCAGTATTTT. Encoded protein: CASSVGGVRTRPTDTQYF.

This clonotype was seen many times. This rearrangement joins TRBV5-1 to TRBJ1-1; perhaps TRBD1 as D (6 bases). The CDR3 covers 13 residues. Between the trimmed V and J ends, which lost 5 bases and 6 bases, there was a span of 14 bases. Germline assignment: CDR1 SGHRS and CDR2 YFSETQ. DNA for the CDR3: TGCGCCAGCAGAAAAGGGGGGATGGCTGAAGCTTTCTTT. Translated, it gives CASRKGGMAEAFF.